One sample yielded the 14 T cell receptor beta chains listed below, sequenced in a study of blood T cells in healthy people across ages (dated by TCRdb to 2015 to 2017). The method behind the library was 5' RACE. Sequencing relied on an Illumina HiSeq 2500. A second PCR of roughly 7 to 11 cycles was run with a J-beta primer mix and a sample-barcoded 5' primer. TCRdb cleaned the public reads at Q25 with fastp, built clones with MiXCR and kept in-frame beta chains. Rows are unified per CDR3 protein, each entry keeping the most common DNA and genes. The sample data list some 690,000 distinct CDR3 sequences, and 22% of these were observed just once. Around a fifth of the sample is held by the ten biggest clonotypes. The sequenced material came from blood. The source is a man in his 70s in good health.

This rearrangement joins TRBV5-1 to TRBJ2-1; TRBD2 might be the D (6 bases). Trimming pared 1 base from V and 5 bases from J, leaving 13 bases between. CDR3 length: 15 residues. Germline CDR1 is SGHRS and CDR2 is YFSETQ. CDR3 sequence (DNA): TGCGCCAGCAGCTTGCGGGAGCAGGTAAACAATGAGCAGTTCTTC. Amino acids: CASSLREQVNNEQFF.

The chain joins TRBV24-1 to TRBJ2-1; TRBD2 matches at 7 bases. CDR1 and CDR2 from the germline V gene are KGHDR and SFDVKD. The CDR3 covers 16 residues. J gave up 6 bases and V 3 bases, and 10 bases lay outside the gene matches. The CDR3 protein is CATSDTGTTLFNEQFF. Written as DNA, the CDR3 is TGTGCCACCAGTGATACCGGGACTACCCTCTTCAATGAGCAGTTCTTC.

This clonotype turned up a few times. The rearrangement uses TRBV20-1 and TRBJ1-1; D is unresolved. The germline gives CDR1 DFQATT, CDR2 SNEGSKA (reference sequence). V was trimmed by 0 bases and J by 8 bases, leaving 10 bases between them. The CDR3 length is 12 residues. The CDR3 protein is CSARDPGLEAFF. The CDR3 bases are TGCAGTGCTAGAGATCCTGGACTGGAAGCTTTCTTT.

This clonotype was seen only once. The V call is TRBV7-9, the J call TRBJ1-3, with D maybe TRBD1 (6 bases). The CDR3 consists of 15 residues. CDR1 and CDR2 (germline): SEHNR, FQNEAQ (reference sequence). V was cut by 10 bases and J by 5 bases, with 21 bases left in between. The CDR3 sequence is CAIEQGGDRRNTIYF. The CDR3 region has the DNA TGTGCCATCGAACAGGGAGGCGATCGGCGAAACACCATATATTTT.

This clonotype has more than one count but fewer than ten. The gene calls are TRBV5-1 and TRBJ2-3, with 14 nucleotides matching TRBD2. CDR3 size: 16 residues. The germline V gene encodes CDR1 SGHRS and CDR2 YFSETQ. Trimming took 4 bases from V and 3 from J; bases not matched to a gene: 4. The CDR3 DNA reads TGCGCCAGCAGCAAGGGACTAGCGGGAGTGACAGATACGCAGTATTTT. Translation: CASSKGLAGVTDTQYF.

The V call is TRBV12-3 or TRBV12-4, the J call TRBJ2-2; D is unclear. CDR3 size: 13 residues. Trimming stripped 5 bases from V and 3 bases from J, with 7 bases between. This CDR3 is CASSELYTGELFF. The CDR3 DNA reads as TGTGCCAGCAGTGAACTATACACCGGGGAGCTGTTTTTT.

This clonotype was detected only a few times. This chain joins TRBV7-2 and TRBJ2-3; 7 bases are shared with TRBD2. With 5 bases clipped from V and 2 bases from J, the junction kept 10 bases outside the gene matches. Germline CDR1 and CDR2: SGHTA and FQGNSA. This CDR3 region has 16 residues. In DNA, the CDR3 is TGTGCCAGCAGCGTGACTAGCACCCGGCTCACAGATACGCAGTATTTT. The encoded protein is CASSVTSTRLTDTQYF.

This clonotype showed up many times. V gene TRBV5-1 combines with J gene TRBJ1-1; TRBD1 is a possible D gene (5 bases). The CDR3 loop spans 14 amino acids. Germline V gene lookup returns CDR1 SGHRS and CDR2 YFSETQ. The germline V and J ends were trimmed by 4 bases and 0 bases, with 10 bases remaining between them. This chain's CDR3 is CASSPDTLNTEAFF. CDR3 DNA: TGCGCCAGCAGCCCGGACACGTTGAACACTGAAGCTTTCTTT. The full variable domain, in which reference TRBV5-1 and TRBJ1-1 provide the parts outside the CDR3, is KAGVTQTPRYLIKTRGQQVTLSCSPISGHRSVSWYQQTPGQGLQFLFEYFSETQRNKGNFPGRFSGRQFSNSRSEMNVSTLELGDSALYLCASSPDTLNTEAFFGQGTRLTVV.

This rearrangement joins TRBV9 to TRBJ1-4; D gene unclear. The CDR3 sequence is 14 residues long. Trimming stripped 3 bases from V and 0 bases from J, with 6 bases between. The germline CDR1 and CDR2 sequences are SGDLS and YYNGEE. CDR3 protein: CASSEPATNEKLFF. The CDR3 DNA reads TGTGCCAGCAGCGAACCCGCAACTAATGAAAAACTGTTTTTT.

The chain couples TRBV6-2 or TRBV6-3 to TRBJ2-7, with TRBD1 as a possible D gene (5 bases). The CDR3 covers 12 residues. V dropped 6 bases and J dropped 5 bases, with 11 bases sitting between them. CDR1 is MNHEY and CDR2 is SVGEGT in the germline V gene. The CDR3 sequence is CASRSGNHEQYV. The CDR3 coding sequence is TGTGCCAGCAGATCAGGGAACCACGAGCAGTACGTC.

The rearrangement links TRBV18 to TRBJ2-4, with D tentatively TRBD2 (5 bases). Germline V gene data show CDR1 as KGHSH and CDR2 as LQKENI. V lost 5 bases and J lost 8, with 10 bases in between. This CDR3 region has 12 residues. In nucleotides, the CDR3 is TGTGCCAGCTCAGAGGGTAGGGACATTCAGTACTTC. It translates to CASSEGRDIQYF.

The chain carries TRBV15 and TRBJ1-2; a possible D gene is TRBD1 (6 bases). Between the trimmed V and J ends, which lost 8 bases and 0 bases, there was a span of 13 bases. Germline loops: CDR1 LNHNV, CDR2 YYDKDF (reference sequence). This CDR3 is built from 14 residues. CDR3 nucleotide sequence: TGTGCCACCTACTTGACAGGAGCTAACTATGGCTACACCTTC. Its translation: CATYLTGANYGYTF.

The CDR3 coding sequence is TGTGCCAGCAGTCTTAGACCCGGGACAGGGGCCAAGGATACGCAGTATTTT. Translation gives CASSLRPGTGAKDTQYF. This chain links TRBV3-1 with TRBJ2-3; 10 nucleotides agree with TRBD1. V trimming: 6 bases; J trimming: 6 bases; junction bases outside the gene matches: 15. Germline V gene data show CDR1 as LGHDT and CDR2 as YNNKEL (reference sequence). The CDR3 totals 17 residues.

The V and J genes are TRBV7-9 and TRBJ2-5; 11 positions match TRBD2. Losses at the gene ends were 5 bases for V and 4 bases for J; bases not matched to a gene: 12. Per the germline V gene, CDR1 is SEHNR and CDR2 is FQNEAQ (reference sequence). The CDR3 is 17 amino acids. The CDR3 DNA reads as TGTGCCAGCAGCCCCCGGGGGCTAGCGGGAGGATCAGAGACCCAGTACTTC. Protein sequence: CASSPRGLAGGSETQYF. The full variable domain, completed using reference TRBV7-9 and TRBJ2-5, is DTGVSQNPRHKITKRGQNVTFRCDPISEHNRLYWYRQTLGQGPEFLTYFQNEAQLEKSRLLSDRFSAERPKGSFSTLEIQRTEQGDSAMYLCASSPRGLAGGSETQYFGPGTRLLVL.